This record looks at one TCR beta chain sequence and its context. The germline V gene encodes CDR1 MNHEY and CDR2 SVGAGI. Trimming shortened V by 10 bases and J by 5 bases, and 20 bases separated the two germline ends. CDR3 length: 14 residues. This entry comes from a study of Ad26.COV2.S vaccination and SARS-CoV-2 variants. Assay used: immunoSEQ multiplex PCR; TCRdb lists only in-frame clones, some missing. The repertoire has about 400,000 clones, 83% of them found once; the top ten carry more than 7%. Treatment described: some 20 received Ad26.COV2.S at low or high dose, single or two shots; several received placebo; per-sample allocation not given. The samples were gathered on day 63 after the first injection of vaccine or placebo.

This clonotype originated in a person aged 18 to 59 who received the Ad26.COV2.S COVID-19 vaccine or a placebo. V gene TRBV6-5 combines with J gene TRBJ1-1, with D maybe TRBD1 (5 bases). Source: peripheral blood, taken in a trial of Ad26.COV2.S vaccine versus placebo. CDR3 region: CATSPQGARTEAFF. CDR3 sequence (DNA): TGTGCCACCTCACCCCAGGGTGCTAGAACTGAAGCTTTCTTT.